Reported below is one T cell receptor beta chain. The sample originates from a study of cytomegalovirus exposure and HLA in healthy donors. These donors, healthy bone marrow donors, were studied. Germline values: CDR1 SGHDN, CDR2 FVKESK. The CDR3 sequence is 13 residues long. After removal of 4 bases from V and 5 bases from J, the junction contained 3 bases not matched to a gene. The PCR ran on 60 Vbeta and 13 Jbeta primers. Clones were sequenced by immunoSEQ multiplex PCR, and TCRdb holds only the in-frame ones, with some missing. Here the sample spans around 200,000 clones, about 88% being singletons.

The receptor was derived from a woman aged 30 to 39 in good health and CMV-seronegative. This chain connects TRBV14 to TRBJ2-5, with 8 bases identical to TRBD2. Sample: PBMCs. For the CDR3, the DNA is TGTGCCAGCAGCCGAGGACTAGCCGAGACCCAGTACTTC. Protein product: CASSRGLAETQYF.